Reported below is one T cell receptor beta chain. As yet, its antigen is unknown. This sample is part of a study of cytomegalovirus exposure and HLA in healthy donors. General study points: For most TCR sequences rarity was the rule, although some public TCRs occurred in many donors. It was 150 to 200 TCR beta chains that were listed as cytomegalovirus-associated. Among the CMV-associated chains, three were confirmed in vitro as specific for CMV antigens.

Libraries were prepared by immunoSEQ multiplex PCR; TCRdb keeps only in-frame clonotypes and omits some of them. The table has 150,000 to 200,000 clones, around 81% seen once. This CDR3 has 12 residues. Germline CDR1 and CDR2: SGDLS and YYNGEE. Trimming removed 7 bases at V and 4 bases at J, with 11 bases between. This chain joins TRBV9 and TRBJ2-5; D is possibly TRBD2 (7 bases). The TCR originated in a man younger than 45 in good health and CMV-seropositive. Material: PBMCs. CDR3 DNA: TGTGCCAGCGCGAGGGGGGGAGAGACCCAGTACTTC. It specifies CASARGGETQYF.